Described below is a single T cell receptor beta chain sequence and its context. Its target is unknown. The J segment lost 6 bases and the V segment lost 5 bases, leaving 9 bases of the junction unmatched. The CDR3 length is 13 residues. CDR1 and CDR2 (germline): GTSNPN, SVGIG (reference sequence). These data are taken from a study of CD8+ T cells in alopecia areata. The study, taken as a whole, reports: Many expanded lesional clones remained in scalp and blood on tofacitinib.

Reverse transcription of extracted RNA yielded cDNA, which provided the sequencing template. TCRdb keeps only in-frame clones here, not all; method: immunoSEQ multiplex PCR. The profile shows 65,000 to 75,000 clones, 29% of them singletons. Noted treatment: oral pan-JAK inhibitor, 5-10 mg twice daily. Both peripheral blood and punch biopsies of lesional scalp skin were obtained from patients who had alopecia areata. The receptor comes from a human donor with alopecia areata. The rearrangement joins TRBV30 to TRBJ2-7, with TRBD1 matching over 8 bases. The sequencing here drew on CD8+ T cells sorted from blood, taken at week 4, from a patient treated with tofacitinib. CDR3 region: CAWDRGYRAEQYF. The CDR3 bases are TGTGCCTGGGACAGGGGATATCGGGCCGAGCAGTACTTC.